This record looks at one T cell receptor (beta chain) sequence and its context. V was clipped by 7 bases and J by 0 bases, with 12 bases between them. Germline assignment: CDR1 SGHTA and CDR2 FQGNSA. The CDR3 totals 14 residues. TCRdb keeps only in-frame clones here, not all; method: immunoSEQ multiplex PCR. The data show some 200,000 clones, with roughly 90% seen just once and roughly 3.2% held by the top ten. This record belongs to a study of blood T cell repertoires in COVID-19. The V and J genes are TRBV7-2 and TRBJ1-2; perhaps TRBD1 as D (6 bases). Sequenced input: PBMCs or T cells enriched from blood (not recorded which). The clonotype comes from a woman aged 45-65 years in a cohort exposed to, infected with or recovered from COVID-19 (not recorded which). This CDR3 reads CASKRDTANYGYTF. The CDR3 DNA reads as TGTGCCAGCAAGCGGGACACTGCTAACTATGGCTACACCTTC. The entire variable domain, with the rest obtained from reference TRBV7-2 and TRBJ1-2, is as follows: GAGVSQSPSNKVTEKGKDVELRCDPISGHTALYWYRQSLGQGLEFLIYFQGNSAPDKSGLPSDRFSAERTGGSVSTLTIQRTQQEDSAVYLCASKRDTANYGYTFGSGTRLTVV.